Below, 24 T cell receptor beta chains from the same sample are listed, as sequenced in a study of T cells in Graves' hyperthyroidism and ophthalmopathy. Amplification yielded TCR beta CDR3 regions, with RNA transcripts as the source. First-round RT-PCR of the TCR CDR3 relied on the HTBI primer set. Each CDR3 protein is one row after TCRdb ran MiXCR on the multiplex PCR reads. Of about 350,000 distinct CDR3 sequences listed, around 14% are singletons. The sample consisted of blood. The receptors shown here come from a woman aged 25 to 39 with Graves' hyperthyroidism.

Many counts were recorded for this clonotype. V and J are TRBV20-1 and TRBJ2-1, with a possible D match to TRBD1 (6 bases). CDR3 length: 13 amino acids. The ends were cut back, 5 bases at V and 4 bases at J, with 12 bases in the middle. The germline CDR1 and CDR2 sequences are DFQATT and SNEGSKA (reference sequence). The CDR3 protein is CSAREQGYNEQFF. CDR3 DNA sequence: TGCAGTGCTCGTGAGCAGGGGTACAATGAGCAGTTCTTC.

This rearrangement joins TRBV25-1 to TRBJ2-1, with D unresolved. CDR1 and CDR2 (germline): MGHDK, SYGVNS. The CDR3 loop spans 13 amino acids. V was trimmed by 1 base and J by 1 base, leaving 2 bases between them. This chain's CDR3 is CASSEWSYNEQFF. CDR3 coding DNA: TGTGCCAGCAGTGAATGGTCCTACAATGAGCAGTTCTTC.

This clonotype was counted many times. V is TRBV7-2 and J is TRBJ2-3; no reliable D call. Trimming pared 1 base from V and 5 bases from J, leaving 4 bases between. The germline V gene has CDR1 SGHTA and CDR2 FQGNSA. The CDR3 contains 12 residues. The CDR3 here is CASSLDVDTQYF. CDR3 nucleotide sequence: TGTGCCAGCAGCTTAGACGTAGATACGCAGTATTTT.

This clonotype occurred many times. The chain couples TRBV28 to TRBJ2-4, with 10 bases matching TRBD1. The germline V gene encodes CDR1 MDHEN and CDR2 SYDVKM. After removal of 4 bases from V and 2 bases from J, the junction contained 5 bases not matched to a gene. This CDR3 is 16 amino acids long. In DNA, the CDR3 is TGTGCCAGCAGTTCCGACAGGGGGCAGCCCAAAAACATTCAGTACTTC. Protein sequence: CASSSDRGQPKNIQYF.

This clonotype has just a few counts. The rearrangement uses TRBV3-1 and TRBJ1-2; maybe TRBD1 (6 bases). The CDR3 length is 15 residues. Germline CDR1 and CDR2: LGHDT and YNNKEL (reference sequence). Trimming left V 3 bases short and J 4 bases short, with 15 bases between. CDR3 amino acids: CASSHVHQGSYGYTF. CDR3 nucleotides: TGTGCCAGCAGCCACGTCCACCAGGGGAGCTATGGCTACACCTTC.

The V call is TRBV29-1, the J call TRBJ2-1; 8 positions agree with TRBD1. The CDR3 extends over 16 amino acids. V lost 6 bases and J lost 0; bases outside the gene matches: 10. The germline V gene has CDR1 SQVTM and CDR2 ANQGSEA. This CDR3 is CSVAEGQVFSYNEQFF. The CDR3 coding sequence is TGCAGCGTCGCCGAGGGACAGGTTTTCTCCTACAATGAGCAGTTCTTC.

This clonotype was counted at least ten times. The chain links TRBV11-2 to TRBJ2-5, with D perhaps given as TRBD1 or TRBD2 (6 bases each). Germline CDR1 and CDR2: SGHAT and FQNNGV. The CDR3 totals 16 residues. Trimming shortened V by 0 bases and J by 5 bases, and 16 bases separated the two germline ends. CDR3 sequence (DNA): TGTGCCAGCAGCTTAGAAGTAGGGGGGACCAGGGAGACCCAGTACTTC. Amino acid sequence: CASSLEVGGTRETQYF.

This clonotype was seen at least ten times. J is TRBJ1-1 and V is TRBV29-1; no definite D call. The CDR3 is 14 amino acids. The V and J ends lost 3 bases and 1 base respectively, with 12 bases between them. The germline CDR1 and CDR2 sequences are SQVTM and ANQGSEA. The CDR3 DNA is TGCAGCGTTGATACGATGGGAGGGAACACTGAAGCTTTCTTT. Amino acids: CSVDTMGGNTEAFF.

This clonotype has just a few counts. J is TRBJ2-7 and V is TRBV6-1, with 10 bases aligning to TRBD2. The germline V gene encodes CDR1 MNHNS and CDR2 SASEGT. The trim removed 8 bases at V and 4 bases at J, leaving 8 bases unmatched. The CDR3 extends over 14 amino acids. CDR3: CASGGASGSYEQYF. The CDR3 DNA is TGTGCCAGCGGGGGGGCTAGCGGGAGTTACGAGCAGTACTTC.

The sample holds many counts of this clonotype. This chain connects TRBV11-2 to TRBJ1-1; D unclear. Per the germline V gene, CDR1 is SGHAT and CDR2 is FQNNGV. The CDR3 contains 12 residues. Trimming removed 2 bases from V and 6 bases from J, with 7 bases in between. The CDR3 coding sequence is TGTGCCAGCAGCTTAATACTTTCTGAAGCTTTCTTT. Encoded protein: CASSLILSEAFF.

This clonotype came up a few times. CDR3 nucleotide sequence: TGTGCCAGCAGTTACTACTCCCAAGCTGGGACAGGGGGAAATGTCGAGCAGTTCTTC. Its translation is CASSYYSQAGTGGNVEQFF. This chain uses TRBV6-5 with TRBJ2-1; 11 bases align to TRBD1. Germline trimming cut 1 base from V and 10 bases from J; bases unmatched to any gene: 18. Germline CDR1 is MNHEY and CDR2 is SVGAGI. The CDR3 sequence is 19 residues long.

The chain joins TRBV28 to TRBJ2-5; D tentatively reads TRBD1 or TRBD2 (5 bases each). V gave up 8 bases and J gave up 6 bases, with 22 bases separating them. Per the germline V gene, CDR1 is MDHEN and CDR2 is SYDVKM. This CDR3 contains 15 residues. The DNA of the CDR3 is TGTGCCAGCTCCAGGACGAGGGGCTCTTTTAAGACCCAGTACTTC. Protein product: CASSRTRGSFKTQYF.

Ten or more counts support this clonotype. This rearrangement joins TRBV3-1 to TRBJ2-2, with TRBD2 matching 7 bases. Germline V gene data show CDR1 as LGHDT and CDR2 as YNNKEL (reference sequence). CDR3 size: 15 residues. V lost 3 bases to trimming and J lost 2 bases; unmatched junction nucleotides: 3. CDR3 loop: CASSQGTTNTGELFF. The CDR3 DNA reads TGTGCCAGCAGCCAGGGGACTACCAACACCGGGGAGCTGTTTTTT.

This clonotype was observed a few times. The rearrangement uses TRBV9 and TRBJ2-7, with D possibly TRBD1 on 5 matching bases. The CDR3 totals 14 residues. Germline assignment: CDR1 SGDLS and CDR2 YYNGEE. V shed 0 bases and J shed 0 bases, with 7 bases lying between them. Here the CDR3 DNA reads TGTGCCAGCAGCGTAGGACAGACCTCCTACGAGCAGTACTTC. Translation gives CASSVGQTSYEQYF. Full variable domain (missing parts from reference TRBV9 and TRBJ2-7): DSGVTQTPKHLITATGQRVTLRCSPRSGDLSVYWYQQSLDQGLQFLIQYYNGEERAKGNILERFSAQQFPDLHSELNLSSLELGDSALYFCASSVGQTSYEQYFGPGTRLTVT.

The rearrangement joins TRBV7-9 to TRBJ2-2; weak D call: TRBD1 (6 bases). The CDR3 is made up of 22 amino acids. CDR1 and CDR2 (germline): SEHNR, FQNEAQ (reference sequence). Trimming took 3 bases from V and 6 from J, leaving 35 bases between them. CDR3 sequence reads: CASSFDLIFDYKDRMLAGELFF. The CDR3 bases are TGTGCCAGCAGCTTCGACCTTATATTTGATTATAAGGACAGAATGCTCGCCGGGGAGCTGTTTTTT.

In this sample, this clonotype turned up many times. The chain joins TRBV28 to TRBJ1-1; D not resolved. Trimming took off 2 bases at V and 6 bases at J, with 7 bases between the two ends. This CDR3 region has 12 residues. From germline, CDR1 is MDHEN and CDR2 SYDVKM. CDR3 region: CASSLQRPEAFF. The CDR3, as DNA: TGTGCCAGCAGTTTACAAAGGCCTGAAGCTTTCTTT.

The CDR3 coding sequence is TGTGCCAGCAGTTTGGGCAAAATTAACTATGGCTACACCTTC. As protein: CASSLGKINYGYTF. V usage is TRBV28 and J usage is TRBJ1-2; D not resolved. The CDR3 is made up of 14 amino acids. V was clipped by 3 bases and J by 1 base, with 9 bases between them. The germline gives CDR1 MDHEN, CDR2 SYDVKM.

The table lists this clonotype with a few counts. V is TRBV19 and J is TRBJ2-7, with D tentatively TRBD2 (5 bases). V lost 3 bases and J 9 bases, leaving 18 bases between the germline ends. This CDR3 is built from 14 residues. The germline V gene has CDR1 LNHDA and CDR2 SQIVND (reference sequence). The CDR3 DNA is TGTGCCAGTAGTATTTCCCCGGGGTTCGGGTCGCAGTACTTC. This encodes CASSISPGFGSQYF.

In the case of this clonotype: The CDR3 ends on some other residue instead of the conserved phenylalanine or tryptophan, so this is likely a read error. The chain recombines TRBV3-1 with TRBJ1-1; the D gene is possibly TRBD1 (5 bases). Trimming stripped 5 bases from V and 3 bases from J, with 19 bases between. The CDR3 consists of 16 residues. From germline, CDR1 is LGHDT and CDR2 YNNKEL (reference sequence). The CDR3 nucleotides are TGTGCCAGCAGCTTAAGGGTTGGCGGGGCGGACACTGAAGCTTTCCTT. This encodes CASSLRVGGADTEAFL.

This clonotype occurred a few times. This rearrangement joins TRBV14 to TRBJ2-7; the D gene is possibly TRBD1 (6 bases). The germline V gene has CDR1 SGHDN and CDR2 FVKESK. The CDR3 covers 14 residues. V dropped 4 bases and J dropped 2 bases, with 12 bases sitting between them. CDR3 nucleotides: TGTGCCAGCAGCCCCGAGACAGGAACCTACGAGCAGTACTTC. Protein product: CASSPETGTYEQYF.

In its sample, this clonotype was seen a few times. The chain couples TRBV9 to TRBJ2-2, with D maybe TRBD1 (6 bases). CDR3 length: 15 residues. V lost 2 bases to trimming and J lost 4 bases, with 12 bases between them. Germline CDR1 SGDLS, CDR2 YYNGEE. For the CDR3, the DNA is TGTGCCAGCAGCGTGGGACACGACCCCACCGGGGAGCTGTTTTTT. It specifies CASSVGHDPTGELFF.

The chain combines TRBV4-1 with TRBJ2-1; 9 bases align to TRBD1. Germline assignment: CDR1 MGHRA and CDR2 YSYEKL. The CDR3 spans 16 residues. Trimming cost V 2 bases and J 3 bases; bases outside gene matches: 5. This chain's CDR3 is CASSQSQTGGYNEQFF. DNA for the CDR3: TGCGCCAGCAGCCAATCACAGACAGGGGGCTACAATGAGCAGTTCTTC.

This chain connects TRBV6-1 to TRBJ1-5; D is unclear. The germline V and J ends were trimmed by 0 bases and 5 bases, with 8 bases remaining between them. Germline V gene data show CDR1 as MNHNS and CDR2 as SASEGT. The CDR3 loop spans 14 amino acids. The CDR3 DNA is TGTGCCAGCAGTGAAGCCGACCTGGATCAGCCCCAGCATTTT. Encoded protein: CASSEADLDQPQHF.

This clonotype was observed at least ten times. CDR3 coding DNA: TGTGCCAGCACCCAAAGCCCGGGACATCAGTTCGGTGGAAACACCATATATTTT. Protein product: CASTQSPGHQFGGNTIYF. The chain has TRBV6-1 and TRBJ1-3, with a weak D call TRBD1 (6 bases). With 7 bases removed from V and 3 bases from J, the gap between germline ends came to 25 bases. CDR3 size: 18 residues. CDR1 is MNHNS, CDR2 SASEGT, per germline.